A single sample is the source of the 29 T cell receptor beta chains below, sequenced in a study of blood T cell repertoires in COVID-19. TCRdb's table, derived via immunoSEQ multiplex PCR, lists solely in-frame clones and lacks some. The sample lists about 230,000 clones, more than 65% seen once, with 1.2% to 1.5% in the top ten. Sequenced: peripheral blood. These receptor sequences come from a woman aged 40 to 50 who had recovered from COVID-19.

This chain's CDR3 is CASSEVRSNQPQHF. CDR3 nucleotide sequence: TGTGCCAGCAGTGAAGTGCGTAGCAATCAGCCCCAGCATTTT. The J gene is TRBJ1-5, the V gene TRBV25-1; D not certain. V was clipped by 2 bases and J by 0 bases, with 5 bases between them. CDR1 and CDR2 (germline): MGHDK, SYGVNS. The CDR3 sequence is 14 residues long.

The chain links TRBV7-2 to TRBJ2-1, with TRBD1 as a possible D gene (5 bases). The CDR3 length is 15 residues. V was clipped by 5 bases and J by 8 bases, with 19 bases between them. In germline, CDR1 is SGHTA, CDR2 FQGNSA. CDR3: CASSPRPQGFYEQFF. CDR3 nucleotides: TGTGCCAGCAGCCCGCGTCCGCAGGGTTTCTATGAGCAGTTCTTC. Filled out from reference TRBV7-2 and TRBJ2-1, the complete variable domain reads GAGVSQSPSNKVTEKGKDVELRCDPISGHTALYWYRQSLGQGLEFLIYFQGNSAPDKSGLPSDRFSAERTGGSVSTLTIQRTQQEDSAVYLCASSPRPQGFYEQFFGPGTRLTVL.

A single count supports this clone. J is TRBJ2-3 and V is TRBV9; D is unresolved. Between the trimmed V and J ends, which lost 3 bases and 0 bases, there was a span of 14 bases. CDR3 length equals 16 residues. Germline CDR1 is SGDLS and CDR2 is YYNGEE. The CDR3 reads CASSGGELPSTDTQYF. The CDR3 DNA reads as TGTGCCAGCAGCGGAGGTGAATTACCTAGCACAGATACGCAGTATTTT.

J is TRBJ2-5 and V is TRBV29-1; D is unclear. Germline CDR1 reads SQVTM; CDR2 reads ANQGSEA. The length of the CDR3 is 11 residues. DNA for the CDR3: TGCATTGTGCGGATGCAAGAGACCCAGTACTTC. Its translation is CIVRMQETQYF. Based on the CDR3 plus reference TRBV29-1 and TRBJ2-5, the full variable domain is SAVISQKPSRDICQRGTSLTIQCQVDSQVTMMFWYRQQPGQSLTLIATANQGSEATYESGFVIDKFPISRPNLTFSTLTVSNMSPEDSSIYLCIVRMQETQYFGPGTRLLVL.

In its sample, this clone was seen once. This chain uses TRBV25-1 with TRBJ1-4; the D is unclear. The V gene's germline CDR1 is MGHDK and CDR2 SYGVNS. This CDR3 is 14 amino acids long. V gave up 4 bases and J gave up 11 bases, with 17 bases separating them. CDR3 region: CASSGTSNREKLFF. The CDR3 region has the DNA TGTGCCAGCAGTGGGACTTCTAATCGGGAGAAACTGTTTTTT.

CDR3 sequence (DNA): TGCGCCAGCAGCACGGGGGGCTATGGCTACACCTTC. It codes for CASSTGGYGYTF. The chain uses TRBV4-3 and TRBJ1-2; tentatively, D is TRBD1 (5 bases). Germline V gene sequence: CDR1 LGHNA, CDR2 YSLEER. The CDR3 extends over 12 amino acids. Deletions cut 5 bases from V and 4 bases from J, with 8 bases between.

V is TRBV5-1 and J is TRBJ1-1, with TRBD1 matching over 8 bases. Unmatched junction bases numbered 8, after V lost 4 bases and J lost 6 bases. The CDR3 is made up of 14 amino acids. From germline, CDR1 is SGHRS and CDR2 YFSETQ. CDR3 protein: CASSDQGAYAEAFF. As DNA, the CDR3 is TGCGCCAGCAGCGACCAGGGGGCTTATGCTGAAGCTTTCTTT.

The CDR3 DNA reads TGTGCCACCAGCAGAGTGGAGACGACTGGAAACACCATATATTTT. The encoded protein is CATSRVETTGNTIYF. The chain links TRBV15 to TRBJ1-3, with D uncertain. Trimming removed 1 base from V and 2 bases from J, with 9 bases in between. The CDR3 has 15 amino acids. The V gene's germline CDR1 is LNHNV and CDR2 YYDKDF (reference sequence).

This clone has at least ten counts. The genes are TRBV11-3 and TRBJ2-1; no firm D call. The V end was cut by 2 bases, the J end by 5 bases, with 10 bases between. The CDR3 contains 14 residues. In germline, CDR1 is SGHNT, CDR2 YENEEA. Here the CDR3 reads CASSLTGSNNEQFF. The CDR3 DNA follows: TGTGCCAGCAGCTTAACGGGTTCCAACAATGAGCAGTTCTTC.

V usage is TRBV24-1 and J usage is TRBJ2-3, with 12 bases matching TRBD2. V lost 9 bases to trimming and J lost 5 bases; unmatched junction nucleotides: 8. This CDR3 spans 15 amino acids. Looked up from germline, CDR1 is KGHDR and CDR2 is SFDVKD. The CDR3 sequence: CATSSGGEWVDTQYF. In DNA form, the CDR3 reads TGTGCCACCTCTAGCGGGGGGGAATGGGTAGATACGCAGTATTTT.

The chain combines TRBV5-1 with TRBJ1-1; 8 bases match TRBD1. Germline lookup yields CDR1 SGHRS and CDR2 YFSETQ. This CDR3 is 16 amino acids long. The V segment lost 0 bases and the J segment 4 bases; nucleotides outside the gene matches: 8. Here the CDR3 DNA reads TGCGCCAGCAGCTTGGCACTGGACAGGGTTCGCACTGAAGCTTTCTTT. It translates to CASSLALDRVRTEAFF. The full variable domain, in which reference TRBV5-1 and TRBJ1-1 provide the parts outside the CDR3, is KAGVTQTPRYLIKTRGQQVTLSCSPISGHRSVSWYQQTPGQGLQFLFEYFSETQRNKGNFPGRFSGRQFSNSRSEMNVSTLELGDSALYLCASSLALDRVRTEAFFGQGTRLTVV.

The genes are TRBV9 and TRBJ2-1, with 8 positions matching TRBD2. Germline V CDR1 and CDR2: SGDLS, YYNGEE. V lost 6 bases and J lost 5; bases outside the gene matches: 7. This CDR3 is built from 14 residues. CDR3 coding DNA: TGTGCCAGCAACAAGCGGGGGCCTGACAATGAGCAGTTCTTC. Its protein product is CASNKRGPDNEQFF.

This clone showed up just once. The chain joins TRBV3-1 (or the pseudogene TRBV3-2) to TRBJ1-5, with 9 bases lining up with TRBD1. Unmatched junction bases numbered 0, after V lost 4 bases and J lost 5 bases. Looked up from germline, CDR1 is LGHDT and CDR2 is YNNKEL (reference sequence). The CDR3 loop spans 13 amino acids. CDR3 bases: TGTGCCAGCAGCCGACAGGGGGATCAGCCCCAGCATTTT. Protein sequence: CASSRQGDQPQHF.

The rearrangement links TRBV4-1 to TRBJ1-3; D perhaps matches TRBD1 (6 bases). CDR1 and CDR2 (germline): MGHRA, YSYEKL. The CDR3 runs to 16 residues. V was clipped by 2 bases and J by 2 bases, with 13 bases between them. The CDR3 DNA follows: TGCGCCAGCAGCCAACCCGGGGGGCCCACTGGAAACACCATATATTTT. This encodes CASSQPGGPTGNTIYF.

V and J are TRBV29-1 and TRBJ2-3, with TRBD2 matching over 9 bases. The CDR3 is 13 amino acids. V was pared by 4 bases and J by 8 bases, with 7 bases of the junction left unmatched. Germline loops: CDR1 SQVTM, CDR2 ANQGSEA. The CDR3 nucleotides are TGCAGCGTTGGCGGGGGGGCCCACGGTACGCAGTATTTT. It translates to CSVGGGAHGTQYF.

V usage is TRBV11-2 and J usage is TRBJ1-1, with D hard to call. This CDR3 has 15 amino acids. CDR1 and CDR2 from the germline V gene are SGHAT and FQNNGV. V was cut by 3 bases and J by 1 base, with 12 bases left in between. The CDR3 here is CASSFPGIGNTEAFF. CDR3 DNA sequence: TGTGCCAGCAGCTTTCCGGGTATAGGGAACACTGAAGCTTTCTTT.

The chain recombines TRBV5-4 with TRBJ1-2; 7 nucleotides match TRBD1. This CDR3 spans 16 amino acids. Germline V CDR1 and CDR2: SGHNT, YYREEE (reference sequence). V lost 0 bases and J lost 4; bases outside the gene matches: 9. The CDR3 region has the DNA TGTGCCAGCAGCTTGGCGGAAACAGGGGCTTCCTATGGCTACACCTTC. Translating gives CASSLAETGASYGYTF. Filled out from reference TRBV5-4 and TRBJ1-2, the complete variable domain reads ETGVTQSPTHLIKTRGQQVTLRCSSQSGHNTVSWYQQALGQGPQFIFQYYREEENGRGNFPPRFSGLQFPNYSSELNVNALELDDSALYLCASSLAETGASYGYTFGSGTRLTVV.

As DNA, the CDR3 is TGTGCCAGCAGCCGGAGGAGCGGGGGGACTAGCACAGATACGCAGTATTTT. This codes for CASSRRSGGTSTDTQYF. The chain employs TRBV5-6 and TRBJ2-3; 9 nucleotides align to TRBD2. V shed 4 bases, J shed 0 bases, and the junction held 9 bases outside the gene matches. The length of the CDR3 is 17 residues. Germline V CDR1 and CDR2: SGHDT, YYEEEE.

The rearrangement links TRBV28 to TRBJ1-1; D possibly corresponds to TRBD1 (6 bases). V was shortened by 8 bases and J by 3 bases, with 7 bases between the two germline ends. This CDR3 region has 11 residues. Germline-derived CDR1 and CDR2 are MDHEN and SYDVKM. CDR3 bases: TGTGCCAGCGAGGGGGACACTGAAGCTTTCTTT. This gives the protein CASEGDTEAFF.

The chain is built from TRBV29-1 and TRBJ1-1; TRBD1 is a possible D gene (5 bases). This CDR3 is built from 13 residues. The germline V gene has CDR1 SQVTM and CDR2 ANQGSEA. V was shortened by 6 bases and J by 11 bases, with 22 bases between the two germline ends. In DNA, the CDR3 is TGCAGCGTGACACAGGACGCGGCTGGTAGGGCTTTCTTT. Translated, it gives CSVTQDAAGRAFF.

Only one count was recorded for this clone. This rearrangement joins TRBV7-3 to TRBJ2-2, with TRBD2 as a possible D gene (5 bases). The CDR3 loop spans 13 amino acids. CDR1 is SGHTA and CDR2 is FQGTGA in the germline V gene. Trimming removed 3 bases at V and 4 bases at J, with 6 bases between. The CDR3 nucleotides are TGTGCCAGCAGCTTCCGGGGCACCGGGGAGCTGTTTTTT. Protein product: CASSFRGTGELFF.

This chain connects TRBV7-2 to TRBJ1-2, with unresolved D. The ends were cut back, 3 bases at V and 2 bases at J, with 10 bases in the middle. The CDR3 spans 14 residues. Germline CDR1 reads SGHTA; CDR2 reads FQGNSA. The CDR3 here is CASSFLVSNYGYTF. The DNA of the CDR3 is TGTGCCAGCAGCTTTTTAGTGTCGAACTATGGCTACACCTTC.

The chain has TRBV24-1 and TRBJ2-2, with D tentatively TRBD1 (5 bases). Germline V gene sequence: CDR1 KGHDR, CDR2 SFDVKD. The CDR3 is 14 amino acids. Trimming took off 9 bases at V and 2 bases at J, with 12 bases between the two ends. This chain's CDR3 is CATGASLNTGELFF. The CDR3 region has the DNA TGTGCCACCGGGGCCAGTTTAAACACCGGGGAGCTGTTTTTT.

The V gene is TRBV5-1, the J gene TRBJ2-3, with 8 bases fitting TRBD1. V dropped 5 bases and J dropped 3; count of bases not matched to a gene: 11. Germline V gene sequence: CDR1 SGHRS, CDR2 YFSETQ. This CDR3 is built from 16 residues. CDR3 residues: CASSRNQGAGTDTQYF. The CDR3 DNA sequence: TGCGCCAGCAGTCGGAATCAGGGGGCTGGTACAGATACGCAGTATTTT.

The chain employs TRBV24-1 and TRBJ2-2, with D possibly TRBD2 on 5 matching bases. V was clipped by 4 bases and J by 4 bases, with 12 bases between them. Per germline, CDR1 KGHDR and CDR2 SFDVKD. The CDR3 covers 15 residues. CDR3: CATSETTRGTGELFF. The CDR3 bases are TGTGCCACCAGTGAAACGACCCGGGGCACCGGGGAGCTGTTTTTT.

The chain links TRBV5-1 to TRBJ1-4; D not certain. The CDR3 consists of 16 residues. Germline V gene data show CDR1 as SGHRS and CDR2 as YFSETQ. V shed 5 bases and J shed 8 bases, with 22 bases lying between them. CDR3 coding DNA: TGCGCCAGCAGATTCTCACACGGGTTTGCGGCGGAAAAACTGTTTTTT. It encodes CASRFSHGFAAEKLFF.

The sample holds a few counts of this clone. CDR3 region: CASSILVREVNGYTF. The CDR3, as DNA: TGTGCCAGTAGTATTCTTGTCAGGGAAGTTAATGGCTACACCTTC. V is TRBV19 and J is TRBJ1-2; TRBD1 might be the D (5 bases). Germline values: CDR1 LNHDA, CDR2 SQIVND (reference sequence). The CDR3 is 15 amino acids. Trimming removed 3 bases at V and 6 bases at J, with 17 bases between.

This clone has only a few counts. The chain couples TRBV7-3 to TRBJ2-2; D call uncertain. CDR3 size: 12 residues. The V gene's germline CDR1 is SGHTA and CDR2 FQGTGA. V lost 3 bases and J 5 bases, leaving 4 bases between the germline ends. CDR3 coding DNA: TGTGCCAGCAGCTTTAAAACCGGGGAGCTGTTTTTT. Translated: CASSFKTGELFF.

The chain joins TRBV27 to TRBJ1-6; weak D call: TRBD1 (6 bases). Trimming shortened V by 6 bases and J by 8 bases, and 11 bases separated the two germline ends. Germline V gives CDR1 MNHEY, CDR2 SMNVEV (reference sequence). CDR3 length: 13 residues. CDR3 sequence: CASRFNRDSPLHF. In nucleotides, the CDR3 is TGTGCCAGCAGATTCAACAGGGATTCACCCCTCCACTTT.